This T cell receptor (beta chain) was captured by sequencing in a study of CXCR3-negative and CXCR3-positive naive CD8 T cells (dated by TCRdb to between 2017 and 2020). With regard to the full study: In total, about 135 million TRB reads were obtained, or roughly 1.5 +/- 0.3 million reads per library. Data from about ten donors, pooled across two independent experiments, went into the diversity and physicochemical repertoire analyses. The TRBV-TRBJ cluster analysis covered naive subsets from several donors and memory cells from 3 donors. Study-level results and caveats: TRB CDR3s from CXCR3-positive naive cells showed higher hydrophobicity (lower Kidera factor 4), lower energy, and higher strength and volume indices than CXCR3-negative naive cells. Comparably high repertoire diversity was found in both naive subsets, whereas much lower repertoire diversity was found in memory CD8+ T cells. Freshly isolated PBMCs were used for most assays because CXCR3 expression went down partially after cryopreservation. Within the same donor, TRBV-TRBJ usage looked similar between naive CXCR3-negative and CXCR3-positive cells, but memory cells had distinct patterns. Because surface CD5, which is linked to self-reactivity in mice, was comparable between the naive subsets, TCR interaction strength was also inferred from the physicochemical properties of TRB CDR3s.

No count is recorded, but by frequency this clonotype is medium-sized (0.01 to 0.1%). No cognate antigen has been identified for it. Sequenced on a NextSeq 550. The Human TCR Profiling Kit (MiLaboratory) was used to prepare UMI-labeled 5' RACE TRB cDNA libraries. The full amount of extracted RNA was used for cDNA synthesis, and the full amount of resulting cDNA was used for PCR amplification. The libraries were made side by side, with each library going through the same number of PCR cycles. Regarding the original processing steps: About 52,000 +/- 9,100 unique UMI-labeled TRB cDNA molecules per library were extracted with MIGEC and MiXCR, with at least two reads per UMI required. On average, each library contained about 40,000 +/- 10,000 functional in-frame TRB CDR3 nucleotide clonotypes without stop codons. After each sample was downsampled to 5000 UMI-labeled TRB molecules, VDJtools was used to calculate diversity metrics such as normalized Shannon-Wiener and Chao1. Clonotype-size-weighted physicochemical properties of the central five CDR3 residues (interaction energy, strength, volume and Kidera factor 4) were computed in VDJtools. TCRdb reprocessed the reads and lists each CDR3 protein sequence as a single entry, with no DNA. TCRdb, not the original authors, processed these V and J calls. This specimen's table enumerates 6,000 or so distinct CDR3 sequences. The ten largest clones take up 1.7% of the sample.

CDR1 MNHEY and CDR2 SVGAGI are derived from the germline V gene. Taken from cysteine to phenylalanine, the CDR3 has 19 residues. No DNA is listed. Each CD8+ T cell subset was flow-sorted in triplicate, and around 320,000 cells per subset were placed directly into RLT lysis buffer. Naive CD8+ T cells were defined stringently as CD45RO-CCR7+CD27+CD95- to exclude memory contaminants. Standard density gradient centrifugation was used to isolate peripheral blood mononuclear cells from buffy coats. Naive CXCR3-negative and CXCR3-positive CD8+ T cells were flow-sorted using a FACSAria III. Total RNA was extracted from sorted cells with an RNeasy Mini Kit.

The chain uses TRBV6-5 and TRBJ1-2; absent DNA, TCRdb's TRBD1 call cannot be checked. The TCR comes from a human donor in good health. Some clones in this sample may be carry-over from other donors' samples. The specimen was naive CXCR3+ CD8+ T cells from blood. The sample's cell subset or site label is to be understood as: CD45RO-CCR7+CD27+CD95- naive CD8+ T cells expressing CXCR3 (TNR3+). For the CDR3, the sequence is CASSYGFGSGQESNYGYTF.